The T cell receptor (beta chain) described here comes from a study of blood T cell repertoires in COVID-19. Background on the study: Sample material is recorded as cDNA or gDNA derived from T cells, B-cell-depleted T cells, or PBMCs.

The count of this clone is one. Profiling relied on immunoSEQ multiplex PCR, and the TCRdb table lists in-frame clones only, not all of them. The sample has 35,000 to 55,000 clones; 75% to 90% are singletons. Trimming took off 6 bases at V and 2 bases at J, with 9 bases between the two ends. The CDR3 consists of 13 residues. The chain joins TRBV12-3 or TRBV12-4 to TRBJ2-3; D is unresolved. Input material: peripheral blood. The TCR originated in a human donor in a cohort sampled during active COVID-19. CDR3 protein: CASSPLITDTQYF. The CDR3 DNA follows: TGTGCCAGCAGCCCACTGATCACAGATACGCAGTATTTT.